This T cell receptor beta chain was captured by sequencing in a study of blood T cell repertoires in COVID-19. Across the study: The cDNA or gDNA used as material had been derived from T cells, B-cell-depleted T cells, or PBMCs.

The table came from immunoSEQ multiplex PCR; TCRdb's copy has only in-frame clones and leaves some out. The sample includes 170,000 or so clones, 90% to 95% of them seen just once. The V end lost 3 bases, the J end lost 7 bases, and 10 bases lay between the germline ends. The CDR3 is 13 residues long. Germline CDR1 is SGHTA and CDR2 is FQGNSA. The origin of this receptor is a man aged 45-60 years with acute or convalescent COVID-19. The chain has TRBV7-2 and TRBJ1-5; no definite D call. Sample: peripheral blood. The CDR3 DNA reads as TGTGCCAGCAGCTTGGGAGAAGAACAGCCCCAGCATTTT. This codes for CASSLGEEQPQHF.